The 22 T cell receptor beta chains given below trace back to one sample, sequenced in a study of blood T cell repertoires in COVID-19. Profiled with immunoSEQ multiplex PCR; TCRdb holds only in-frame clones, not every one. The profile shows fewer than 250,000 clones, approximately 83% of them singletons. Sequencing used peripheral blood. The source of these receptors is a woman aged 35 to 49 with active or convalescent COVID-19.

This rearrangement joins TRBV29-1 to TRBJ1-5, with D tentatively TRBD1 (5 bases). The CDR3 runs 15 residues. In germline, CDR1 is SQVTM, CDR2 ANQGSEA. Trimming took off 6 bases at V and 5 bases at J, with 20 bases between the two ends. The CDR3 protein is CSVPGGTGTDQPQHF. The CDR3 DNA reads TGCAGCGTCCCGGGCGGGACCGGGACGGATCAGCCCCAGCATTTT.

This clone occurred a few times. This sequence joins TRBV10-3 and TRBJ1-1, with D hard to call. The V gene lost 4 bases and the J gene lost 1 base, with 4 bases spanning the gap. Germline-derived CDR1 and CDR2 are ENHRY and SYGVKD. This CDR3 is 12 amino acids long. Here the CDR3 reads CAISVRNTEAFF. The CDR3 nucleotides are TGTGCCATCAGTGTTCGGAACACTGAAGCTTTCTTT.

This clone occurred a few times. The sample carries other DNA sequences with the same CDR3. V is TRBV5-5 and J is TRBJ2-3, with 9 bases fitting TRBD1. The CDR3 covers 14 residues. After removal of 5 bases from V and 1 base from J, the junction contained 2 bases not matched to a gene. Germline lookup yields CDR1 SGHKS and CDR2 YYEKEE (reference sequence). This CDR3 is CASSRTGGTDTQYF. In DNA form, the CDR3 reads TGTGCCAGCAGTAGGACAGGGGGCACAGATACGCAGTATTTT.

J is TRBJ2-1 and V is TRBV9; a possible D gene is TRBD2 (6 bases). The CDR3 spans 14 residues. Trimming removed 4 bases at V and 4 bases at J, with 12 bases between. CDR1 SGDLS and CDR2 YYNGEE come from the germline V gene. CDR3 protein: CASSRDLQYNEQFF. DNA of the CDR3: TGTGCCAGCAGCCGGGACTTGCAGTACAATGAGCAGTTCTTC.

V gene TRBV19 combines with J gene TRBJ2-1; TRBD1 might be the D (6 bases). The ends were cut back, 3 bases at V and 6 bases at J, with 15 bases in the middle. CDR3 length: 15 residues. Germline V CDR1 and CDR2: LNHDA, SQIVND (reference sequence). Written as DNA, the CDR3 is TGTGCCAGTAGTATTTTGGGACAACTGGGCAATGAGCAGTTCTTC. Translating it yields CASSILGQLGNEQFF.

The chain joins TRBV30 to TRBJ1-2; 11 bases match TRBD1. The CDR3 length is 13 residues. Germline V lookup: CDR1 GTSNPN, CDR2 SVGIG (reference sequence). Losses at the gene ends were 3 bases for V and 8 bases for J; bases not matched to a gene: 5. The CDR3 nucleotides read TGTGCCTGGAGGGGGACAGGGGGTAGGGGCTACACCTTC. This encodes CAWRGTGGRGYTF.

This clone came up a few times. The chain carries TRBV6-5 and TRBJ1-2, with 7 bases fitting TRBD1. V was pared by 8 bases and J by 3 bases, with 9 bases of the junction left unmatched. Per the germline V gene, CDR1 is MNHEY and CDR2 is SVGAGI. The CDR3 loop spans 14 amino acids. DNA for the CDR3: TGTGCCAGCGGGGAGACAGGGTCCTACTATGGCTACACCTTC. It encodes CASGETGSYYGYTF.

This clone was seen just once. The rearrangement uses TRBV19 and TRBJ1-1; maybe TRBD1 (6 bases). Germline-derived CDR1 and CDR2 are LNHDA and SQIVND (reference sequence). V gave up 1 base and J gave up 1 base, with 13 bases separating them. The CDR3 is made up of 16 amino acids. The CDR3 region is CASSIVQQGSNTEAFF. The CDR3 DNA is TGTGCCAGTAGTATAGTTCAACAGGGATCGAACACTGAAGCTTTCTTT.

This sequence joins TRBV7-3 and TRBJ1-2; D might be TRBD1 (6 bases). The germline V gene encodes CDR1 SGHTA and CDR2 FQGTGA. The CDR3 spans 14 residues. Between the trimmed V and J ends, which lost 5 bases and 4 bases, there was a span of 14 bases. The CDR3 here is CASSPGESAYGYTF. Written as DNA, the CDR3 is TGTGCCAGCAGCCCAGGGGAGTCCGCCTATGGCTACACCTTC.

The rearrangement uses TRBV15 and TRBJ2-7; possibly TRBD2 for D (5 bases). CDR1 and CDR2 from the germline V gene are LNHNV and YYDKDF (reference sequence). With 5 bases removed from V and 3 bases from J, the gap between germline ends came to 11 bases. The CDR3 totals 13 residues. The CDR3 protein is CATSLNAGYEQYF. In DNA, the CDR3 is TGTGCCACCAGCTTAAATGCGGGCTACGAGCAGTACTTC.

This chain uses TRBV7-9 with TRBJ2-7, with 9 bases aligning to TRBD2. With V trimmed by 5 bases and J by 6 bases, 14 bases remained unmatched. Germline lookup yields CDR1 SEHNR and CDR2 FQNEAQ (reference sequence). This CDR3 has 16 amino acids. The DNA for the CDR3 is TGTGCCAGCAGCGAAACCCGCAGCGGGGGGCATTCCGAGCAGTACTTC. Protein: CASSETRSGGHSEQYF.

This rearrangement joins TRBV6-5 to TRBJ2-3; a possible D gene is TRBD1 (6 bases). Deletions cut 2 bases from V and 1 base from J, with 10 bases between. The germline gives CDR1 MNHEY, CDR2 SVGAGI. There are 15 residues in the CDR3. The CDR3 DNA is TGTGCCAGCAGTTACGGGGGCCCCCGCACAGATACGCAGTATTTT. Amino acids: CASSYGGPRTDTQYF.

The chain employs TRBV5-1 and TRBJ1-3; no reliable D call. The V gene lost 0 bases and the J gene lost 0 bases, with 10 bases spanning the gap. Germline V gene data show CDR1 as SGHRS and CDR2 as YFSETQ. CDR3 length: 16 residues. The CDR3 protein is CASSLVSTSSGNTIYF. The CDR3 DNA follows: TGCGCCAGCAGCTTGGTTTCAACCAGCTCTGGAAACACCATATATTTT.

This clone was observed once. The chain joins TRBV7-6 to TRBJ2-1, with 8 bases matching TRBD2. In germline, CDR1 is SGHVS, CDR2 FNYEAQ. The CDR3 runs to 17 residues. Germline trimming cut 3 bases from V and 0 bases from J; bases unmatched to any gene: 7. This chain's CDR3 is CASSFSRGTSSYNEQFF. For the CDR3, the DNA is TGTGCCAGCAGCTTTAGCCGAGGGACTAGCTCCTACAATGAGCAGTTCTTC.

V is TRBV14 and J is TRBJ2-5, with 8 bases matching TRBD1. The CDR3 sequence is 15 residues long. Germline assignment: CDR1 SGHDN and CDR2 FVKESK. With V trimmed by 2 bases and J by 3 bases, 5 bases remained unmatched. CDR3 sequence reads: CASSQIGQGKETQYF. Here the CDR3 DNA reads TGTGCCAGCAGCCAAATCGGACAGGGAAAAGAGACCCAGTACTTC.

The rearrangement joins TRBV28 to TRBJ1-6; D is perhaps TRBD1 (5 bases). The CDR3 extends over 12 amino acids. Germline V CDR1 and CDR2: MDHEN, SYDVKM. Trimming took 5 bases from V and 10 from J, leaving 9 bases between them. The CDR3 coding sequence is TGTGCCAGCAGTCCCAGGGTCTCACCCCTCCACTTT. Its protein product is CASSPRVSPLHF.

The chain is built from TRBV21-1 and TRBJ1-3; the table's D call, TRBD1, was not checked against the DNA. TRBV21-1 is tagged as a pseudogene. This CDR3 has 18 residues. DNA for the CDR3: TGTGCCAGCAGCACGAAAACCAGGGCAACGAGCTCTGGAAACACCATATATTTT. Protein: CASSTKTRATSSGNTIYF.

This rearrangement joins TRBV27 to TRBJ1-6; D gene unclear. The CDR3 is 16 amino acids. Germline V gene sequence: CDR1 MNHEY, CDR2 SMNVEV (reference sequence). Trimming pared 6 bases from V and 0 bases from J, leaving 12 bases between. The CDR3: CASSHEKSSYNSPLHF. CDR3 DNA: TGTGCCAGCAGCCACGAGAAGAGCTCCTATAATTCACCCCTCCACTTT.

The rearrangement joins TRBV5-4 to TRBJ2-4, with TRBD1 matching 8 bases. J lost 0 bases, V lost 5 bases, and 10 bases had no gene match. Germline V lookup: CDR1 SGHNT, CDR2 YYREEE (reference sequence). This CDR3 comprises 17 residues. The CDR3 reads CASSYTTGGVAKNIQYF. The CDR3 nucleotides read TGTGCCAGCAGTTATACCACAGGGGGAGTAGCCAAAAACATTCAGTACTTC.

This chain uses TRBV7-6 with TRBJ2-2, with 10 bases aligning to TRBD2. The CDR3 has 16 amino acids. Germline CDR1 SGHVS, CDR2 FNYEAQ. The trim removed 5 bases at V and 5 bases at J, leaving 8 bases unmatched. Here the CDR3 DNA reads TGTGCCAGCAGCCTCAGCGCGACTAGCGGGACCGGGGAGCTGTTTTTT. Residues: CASSLSATSGTGELFF. Full variable domain (rest looked up from reference TRBV7-6 and TRBJ2-2): GAGVSQSPRYKVTKRGQDVALRCDPISGHVSLYWYRQALGQGPEFLTYFNYEAQQDKSGLPNDRFSAERPEGSISTLTIQRTEQRDSAMYRCASSLSATSGTGELFFGEGSRLTVL.

This chain joins TRBV6-6 and TRBJ2-7; 10 positions match TRBD1. V trimming: 8 bases; J trimming: 4 bases; junction bases outside the gene matches: 8. The CDR3 totals 14 residues. The V gene's germline CDR1 is MNHNY and CDR2 SVGAGI (reference sequence). The CDR3 bases are TGTGCCAGCCGGACAGGGGGAAGGGTATACGAGCAGTACTTC. Translating it yields CASRTGGRVYEQYF.

This clone has more than one count but fewer than ten. The chain joins TRBV7-9 to TRBJ1-2, with D unresolved. Deletions cut 5 bases from V and 2 bases from J, with 9 bases between. Looked up from germline, CDR1 is SEHNR and CDR2 is FQNEAQ (reference sequence). The CDR3 has 13 amino acids. CDR3 sequence reads: CASSQNRNYGYTF. CDR3 in DNA: TGTGCCAGCAGCCAAAACAGAAACTATGGCTACACCTTC.